This T cell receptor (beta chain) is from a study of cytomegalovirus exposure and HLA in healthy donors. With respect to this clone: The antigen is not known.

Study conclusions and caveats: Altogether, some 170 TCR beta chains were recorded as cytomegalovirus-associated.

The repertoire was sequenced with immunoSEQ multiplex PCR; TCRdb's copy has only in-frame clones and lacks some. The sample holds 220,000 or so clones, approximately 80% seen once. Donors were drawn from the roughly 120-subject validation cohort, separate from the 666-subject first cohort. V trimming: 1 base; J trimming: 5 bases; junction bases outside the gene matches: 5. The length of the CDR3 is 17 residues. Germline CDR1 MNHEY, CDR2 SMNVEV (reference sequence). The source material was PBMCs. This chain uses TRBV27 with TRBJ2-1, with 13 bases fitting TRBD2. This clonotype was sampled from a woman aged 25 to 39 in good health and CMV-seropositive. CDR3 DNA sequence: TGTGCCAGCAGTTTATTCCGGGGACTAGCGGGAAACAATGAGCAGTTCTTC. Residues: CASSLFRGLAGNNEQFF.